Sequencing of this T cell receptor (beta chain) was carried out in a study of molecular identifiers for immune sequencing clone quantification. As previously described, bulk TCR libraries were made using listed TCR primers. From the PCR reads, TCRdb called clonotypes with MiXCR, one entry per CDR3 protein. The table records 88,000 or so distinct CDR3 sequences, under 25% of them present only once. Investigators produced naive CD8 libraries from 20,000 to 1,000,000 sorted cells, drawing on 10%, 30% or 50% RNA. The table lists this clonotype with a few counts. With 3 bases clipped from V and 1 base from J, the junction kept 7 bases outside the gene matches. The CDR3 covers 15 residues. Germline V lookup: CDR1 DFQATT, CDR2 SNEGSKA (reference sequence).

V is TRBV20-1 and J is TRBJ2-7, with 9 bases lining up with TRBD1. Material: naive CD8+ T cells from blood, with Jurkat cell RNA spiked in. The subset is: FACS-sorted CD8+CD4-CCR7+CD45RA+ naive T cells. The clonotype was recovered from a human donor in good health. Some libraries in this study had Jurkat cell RNA spiked in. CDR3 nucleotide sequence: TGCAGTGCTAGTAAGATTGGGACAGGGTCCTACGAGCAGTACTTC. It translates to CSASKIGTGSYEQYF.